The source of this T cell receptor beta chain is a study of circulating CD8 cells and anti-PD-1 response in melanoma. Study-wide background: About 45% of the 13 patients had prior targeted therapy or immunotherapy; seven did not.

A note on this clonotype: The antigen is not known. Just one base apart from a much larger clone, this may be a read error.

Study-wide results and caveats: DNEG was most diverse; TIGIT repertoires were least diverse. Previously treated and treatment-naive patients were pooled together.

Each library started from roughly 15 ng of total RNA using the QIAseq Immune Repertoire TCR panel. TCRdb reprocessed the reads via MiXCR and lists one record per CDR3 protein. The sample carries about a thousand distinct CDR3 sequences, 7% to 10% recorded once. Sorting of live CD3+CD8+TCRalphabeta+ cells by PD-1 and/or TIGIT gave four subsets. The TCR sequence derives from a human donor with melanoma. The sequencing here drew on CD8+ T cells from PBMCs, taken at baseline or after one month of anti-PD-1 therapy (not recorded which).

CDR3 sequence: CAGQGHGANVLTF. The CDR3 DNA is TGTGCCGGCCAAGGCCATGGGGCCAACGTCCTGACTTTC. The J gene is TRBJ2-6, the V gene TRBV27; D uncertain. Trimming pared 11 bases from V and 3 bases from J, leaving 11 bases between. The germline V gene encodes CDR1 MNHEY and CDR2 SMNVEV (reference sequence). The CDR3 is 13 residues long.